This T cell receptor beta chain was identified in a study of Ad26.COV2.S vaccination and SARS-CoV-2 variants. Treatment noted: 19 received Ad26.COV2.S at low or high dose, single or two shots; about 5 received placebo; per-sample allocation not given. After the first vaccine or placebo injection, samples were drawn on day 63. Whole-study results and caveats: Total T cell responses were possibly underestimated by TCR breadth and depth analyses. Vaccine recipients posted higher spike-specific TCR breadth than their placebo counterparts.

Remarks on this clone: Its antigen is as yet unknown.

Using immunoSEQ multiplex PCR, the repertoire was profiled, and TCRdb retains in-frame clones only, with some absent. Among 350,000 to 450,000 clones, around 86% were seen once, and the ten largest hold approximately 3.6%. The sequencing used peripheral blood, collected in a trial of Ad26.COV2.S vaccine versus placebo. This sequence originates from a person between 18 and 59 years old who received the Ad26.COV2.S COVID-19 vaccine or a placebo.

DNA for the CDR3: TGTGCCAGTAGTATGGGCGGGACGCAGTATTTT. Translated, it gives CASSMGGTQYF. The chain combines TRBV19 with TRBJ2-3; possibly TRBD2 for D (5 bases). V was shortened by 3 bases and J by 9 bases, with 7 bases between the two germline ends. Germline loops: CDR1 LNHDA, CDR2 SQIVND (reference sequence). The CDR3 totals 11 residues.